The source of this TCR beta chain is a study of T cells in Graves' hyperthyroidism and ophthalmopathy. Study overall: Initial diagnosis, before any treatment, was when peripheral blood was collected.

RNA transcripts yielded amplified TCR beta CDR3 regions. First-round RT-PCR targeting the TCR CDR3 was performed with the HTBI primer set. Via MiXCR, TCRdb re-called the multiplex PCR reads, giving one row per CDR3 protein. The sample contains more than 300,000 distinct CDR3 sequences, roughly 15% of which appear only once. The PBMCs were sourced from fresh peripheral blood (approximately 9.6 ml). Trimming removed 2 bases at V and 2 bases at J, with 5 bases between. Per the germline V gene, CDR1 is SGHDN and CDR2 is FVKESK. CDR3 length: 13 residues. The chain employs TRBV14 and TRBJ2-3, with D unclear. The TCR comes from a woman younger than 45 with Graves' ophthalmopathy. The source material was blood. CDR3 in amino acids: CASSQYNTDTQYF. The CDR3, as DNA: TGTGCCAGCAGCCAATATAACACAGATACGCAGTATTTT.